Listed below are T cell receptor beta chains from one sample, sequenced in a study of cytomegalovirus exposure and HLA in healthy donors. Here immunoSEQ multiplex PCR was the method, and the copy in TCRdb shows in-frame clones only, minus some. In the table there are 150,000 or so clones, approximately 80% of which are singletons. Source material: PBMCs. The receptor source for this set is a man aged 50-60 years in good health and CMV-seropositive. CDR3s include the opening cysteine and the closing phenylalanine or tryptophan. A D gene is named only where the DNA matches it firmly. Some rows have no size entry. The others give once, few or many, or a class for an expanded clone.

v_call,clone_size,d_call,j_call,cdr3_aa,cdr3_nt
TRBV18,.,TRBD1,TRBJ1-5,CASSPPRTGGNQPQHF,TGTGCCAGCTCACCGCCCCGGACAGGGGGCAATCAGCCCCAGCATTTT
TRBV7-9,.,.,TRBJ2-6,CASSLPEAFSGANVLTF,TGTGCCAGCAGCTTACCAGAGGCTTTCTCTGGGGCCAACGTCCTGACTTTC
TRBV29-1,.,.,TRBJ1-1,CSVKGHITEAFF,TGCAGCGTAAAAGGACACATCACTGAAGCTTTCTTT
TRBV20-1,.,.,TRBJ2-7,CSAYGLYEQYF,TGCAGTGCTTACGGACTTTACGAGCAGTACTTC
TRBV19,.,.,TRBJ2-2,CASSIGNEKLFF,TGTGCCAGTAGTATAGGCAATGAGAAGCTGTTTTTT
TRBV19,.,TRBD1,TRBJ1-4,CASSIEGRGMANEKLFF,TGTGCCAGTAGTATAGAAGGCAGGGGGATGGCTAATGAAAAACTGTTTTTT
TRBV5-6,.,TRBD1,TRBJ2-7,CASSLGRGTGPSQQYF,TGTGCCAGCAGCTTGGGAAGGGGGACAGGTCCGTCCCAGCAGTACTTC
TRBV9,.,TRBD1,TRBJ1-2,CASSGPGQLNYGYTF,TGTGCCAGCAGCGGACCGGGACAGTTAAACTATGGCTACACCTTC
TRBV10-2,.,TRBD1,TRBJ1-2,CASSFPGQGAMDYGYTF,TGCGCCAGCAGTTTTCCGGGACAGGGGGCCATGGACTATGGCTACACCTTC
TRBV12-5,.,TRBD2,TRBJ2-2,CASGPTLAGGLSGELFF,TGTGCTAGTGGCCCGACTCTAGCGGGAGGGCTTTCCGGGGAGCTGTTTTTT
TRBV4-1,once,TRBD1,TRBJ1-5,CASSHDPGTGGPSNQPQHF,TGCGCCAGCAGCCATGATCCCGGGACAGGGGGACCTAGCAATCAGCCCCAGCATTTT
TRBV5-4,.,TRBD2,TRBJ2-1,CASSFGGLDGFF,TGTGCCAGCAGCTTCGGGGGGTTAGATGGGTTCTTC
TRBV4-1,.,TRBD1,TRBJ1-3,CASSHPTGATGNTIYF,TGCGCCAGCAGCCATCCTACAGGGGCAACTGGAAACACCATATATTTT
TRBV4-1,.,.,TRBJ1-5,CASSPPEGADQPQHF,TGCGCCAGCAGCCCCCCGGAAGGGGCGGATCAGCCCCAGCATTTT
TRBV9,.,TRBD1,TRBJ1-5,CASSSRTGGQPQHF,TGTGCCAGCAGCTCCCGGACAGGGGGTCAGCCCCAGCATTTT
TRBV5-4,.,.,TRBJ2-7,CASSLGQGSYEQYF,TGTGCCAGCAGCTTGGGGCAGGGGTCCTACGAGCAGTACTTC
TRBV11-2,.,.,TRBJ2-2,CASSLWEVNTGELFF,TGTGCCAGCAGCTTATGGGAGGTGAACACCGGGGAGCTGTTTTTT
TRBV6-4,.,.,TRBJ2-3,CASSDSFTDTQYF,TGTGCCAGCAGTGACAGCTTTACAGATACGCAGTATTTT
TRBV9,.,.,TRBJ1-1,CASSVGLGMNTEAFF,TGTGCCAGCAGCGTAGGTCTGGGCATGAACACTGAAGCTTTCTTT
TRBV9,.,.,TRBJ1-5,CASSVDGSSNQPQHF,TGTGCCAGCAGCGTAGACGGGTCCTCGAATCAGCCCCAGCATTTT
TRBV11-2,.,.,TRBJ1-2,CASSPGANYGYTF,TGTGCCAGCAGCCCGGGAGCTAACTATGGCTACACCTTC
TRBV6-1,.,TRBD1,TRBJ1-2,CASRAGQGLDYGYTF,TGTGCCAGCAGGGCCGGACAGGGCCTGGACTATGGCTACACCTTC
TRBV10-3,.,.,TRBJ1-1,CAISTARMNTEAFF,TGTGCCATCAGTACAGCCAGGATGAACACTGAAGCTTTCTTT
TRBV29-1,.,TRBD2,TRBJ2-3,CSVTSGSTDTQYF,TGCAGCGTGACTAGCGGGAGCACAGATACGCAGTATTTT
TRBV18,.,TRBD1,TRBJ1-1,CASSPVTGGSNTEAFF,TGTGCCAGCTCACCAGTAACAGGGGGGTCGAACACTGAAGCTTTCTTT
TRBV9,few,TRBD1,TRBJ1-4,CASSVGQGEGNEKLFF,TGTGCCAGCAGCGTAGGTCAGGGGGAAGGTAATGAAAAACTGTTTTTT
TRBV19,few,.,TRBJ1-5,CASSTLRGPQHF,TGTGCCAGTAGCACCCTTAGGGGCCCCCAGCATTTT
TRBV4-2,.,.,TRBJ1-6,CASSQDMDTDSPLHF,TGTGCCAGCAGCCAAGATATGGACACGGATTCACCCCTCCACTTT
TRBV11-3,.,TRBD2,TRBJ2-1,CASSPGGLALPNEQFF,TGTGCCAGCAGTCCCGGCGGACTAGCGTTACCAAATGAGCAGTTCTTC
TRBV6-5,.,.,TRBJ1-4,CASSYSQGSGEKLFF,TGTGCCAGCAGTTACTCGCAAGGGTCGGGGGAAAAACTGTTTTTT
TRBV7-2,.,TRBD1,TRBJ1-5,CASSYRGGQPQHF,TGTGCCAGCAGCTACAGGGGGGGTCAGCCCCAGCATTTT
TRBV27,.,TRBD1,TRBJ1-2,CASSPRDRGLHGYTF,TGTGCCAGCAGCCCCCGGGACAGGGGGCTTCATGGCTACACCTTC
TRBV18,.,.,TRBJ2-1,CASSRQRNEQFF,TGTGCCAGCTCACGACAACGGAATGAGCAGTTCTTC
TRBV5-4,few,.,TRBJ1-2,CASSSLWDSAGGGYTF,TGTGCCAGCAGCTCCCTATGGGACTCGGCGGGGGGTGGCTACACCTTC
TRBV7-9,.,.,TRBJ1-2,CASGPQVAGRGYTF,TGTGCCAGCGGCCCTCAAGTGGCAGGTCGTGGCTACACCTTC
TRBV5-6,.,TRBD1,TRBJ2-7,CASTQQGAVYEQYF,TGTGCCAGCACTCAACAGGGGGCTGTCTACGAGCAGTACTTC
TRBV14,.,TRBD1,TRBJ2-5,CASSQDWGQFAYETQYF,TGTGCCAGCAGCCAAGATTGGGGACAGTTTGCGTATGAGACCCAGTACTTC